The clone carrying this TCR beta chain occurred once. Its antigen is currently unknown. Data came from immunoSEQ multiplex PCR; TCRdb stores just in-frame clones and leaves some out. Of about 130,000 clones in the sample, 90% to 95% were seen once. The data stem from a study of cytomegalovirus exposure and HLA in healthy donors. For the study at large: Later analysis reported that the approximately 110 validation repertoires shared the platform of the 650 to 700 first-cohort repertoires. Study-wide points: The dataset shows that most TCR sequences were rare, while some public TCRs occurred in many donors.

The donors were in the roughly 130-subject validation cohort; that cohort was separate from the roughly 700-subject first cohort. V lost 5 bases and J lost 7; bases outside the gene matches: 5. This CDR3 contains 15 residues. From germline, CDR1 is MNHEY and CDR2 SVGAGI. The TCR comes from a woman aged 18-29 years in good health and CMV-seronegative. The chain carries TRBV6-5 and TRBJ2-2, with TRBD1 identical over 12 bases. Source material: PBMCs. CDR3 sequence (DNA): TGTGCCAGCAGTCCAGGGGACAGGGGGCACGGGGAGCTGTTTTTT. Its translation is CASSPGDRGHGELFF.